A selection of T cell receptor beta chains follows, all from one sample in a study of shared clonotypes between healthy human individuals. TCRdb's copy holds only in-frame clones and misses some; the assay was immunoSEQ multiplex PCR. Of 180,000 or so clones listed, about 93% are singletons. The sequencing sample was made of naive CD4+ T cells sorted from blood. All receptors derive from a woman younger than 45 in good health. CDR3s include the opening cysteine and the closing phenylalanine or tryptophan. The D gene is left open where the match is weak. Size tells how often a clone was seen (once, few, many) or the class of an expanded clone, and some rows leave it out.

d_gene	v_gene	j_gene	abundance	CDR3aa	CDR3nt
TRBD2	TRBV27	TRBJ2-7	NA	CASNPLAGDQRRSYEQYF	TGTGCCAGCAACCCTCTAGCGGGAGATCAGAGGCGCTCCTACGAGCAGTACTTC
NA	TRBV18	TRBJ2-3	NA	CASSPLGLNTDTQYF	TGTGCCAGCTCACCGTTAGGGCTTAACACAGATACGCAGTATTTT
TRBD2	TRBV28	TRBJ2-3	NA	CASGLAGVADTQYF	TGTGCCAGCGGATTAGCGGGAGTAGCAGATACGCAGTATTTT
NA	TRBV11-2	TRBJ1-4	NA	CASSFSSGGEKLFF	TGTGCCAGCAGCTTTTCTTCCGGAGGGGAAAAACTGTTTTTT
TRBD1	TRBV6-6	TRBJ2-7	NA	CASSRGQGLYEQYF	TGTGCCAGCAGTAGAGGACAGGGTCTCTACGAGCAGTACTTC
TRBD2	TRBV4-2	TRBJ2-5	NA	CASSQLAGGSGTQYF	TGTGCCAGCAGCCAGCTAGCGGGAGGATCAGGGACCCAGTACTTC
TRBD2	TRBV7-9	TRBJ2-2	NA	CASSSGIAGDTGELFF	TGTGCCAGCAGCTCCGGGATAGCGGGGGACACCGGGGAGCTGTTTTTT
TRBD1	TRBV7-9	TRBJ1-4	NA	CASSFHLETGQNEKLFF	TGTGCCAGCAGCTTCCACCTGGAGACAGGGCAGAATGAAAAACTGTTTTTT
NA	TRBV27	TRBJ2-1	once	CASSLTRLYNEQFF	TGTGCCAGCAGTTTAACTCGTCTTTACAATGAGCAGTTCTTC
TRBD1	TRBV19	TRBJ2-7	few	CASSGQGVYEQYF	TGTGCCAGTAGTGGACAGGGTGTCTACGAGCAGTACTTC
TRBD1	TRBV2	TRBJ1-1	NA	CASRGGTGNTEAFF	TGTGCCAGCAGAGGGGGGACAGGGAACACTGAAGCTTTCTTT
TRBD1	TRBV6-6	TRBJ2-7	once	CASSYGTVSSYEQYF	TGTGCCAGCAGTTACGGGACAGTCTCATCCTACGAGCAGTACTTC
NA	TRBV5-4	TRBJ2-7	NA	CASSLIGVYEQYF	TGTGCCAGCAGCTTGATAGGGGTCTACGAGCAGTACTTC
NA	TRBV27	TRBJ1-3	NA	CASSPRVGGNTIYF	TGTGCCAGCAGTCCCCGCGTTGGGGGAAACACCATATATTTT
TRBD2	TRBV4-1	TRBJ2-7	NA	CASSQLTASGTYEQYF	TGCGCCAGCAGCCAACTCACGGCTAGCGGGACTTACGAGCAGTACTTC
TRBD2	TRBV7-2	TRBJ2-7	once	CASSPLIAGLAGANEQYF	TGTGCCAGCAGCCCACTTATAGCAGGACTAGCGGGAGCTAACGAGCAGTACTTC
TRBD1	TRBV27	TRBJ2-1	NA	CASRRESGTGRYEQFF	TGTGCCAGCAGGAGGGAGTCCGGGACAGGGAGGTATGAGCAGTTCTTC
NA	TRBV2	TRBJ2-1	NA	CASSPLLPYNEQFF	TGTGCCAGCAGTCCTTTGCTACCCTACAATGAGCAGTTCTTC
NA	TRBV4-2	TRBJ2-3	NA	CASSQDPPPWGGPDTQYF	TGTGCCAGCAGCCAAGATCCTCCCCCTTGGGGGGGCCCAGATACGCAGTATTTT
TRBD2	TRBV10-3	TRBJ2-3	once	CAISELGLAGDTDTQYF	TGTGCCATCAGTGAGTTAGGACTAGCGGGAGACACAGATACGCAGTATTTT
NA	TRBV4-1	TRBJ2-6	NA	CASSQDRPVLGANVLTF	TGCGCCAGCAGCCAAGATCGGCCGGTGCTTGGGGCCAACGTCCTGACTTTC
TRBD2	TRBV25-1	TRBJ2-7	NA	CASSASLAGGYEQYF	TGTGCCAGCAGTGCATCCCTAGCGGGAGGGTATGAGCAGTACTTC
TRBD2	TRBV5-6	TRBJ2-7	NA	CASSSPKASGNYEQYF	TGTGCCAGCAGCTCCCCCAAGGCTAGCGGGAACTACGAGCAGTACTTC
NA	TRBV10-3	TRBJ2-7	NA	CATGQSYEQYF	TGTGCCACCGGACAGTCCTACGAGCAGTACTTC
NA	TRBV2	TRBJ2-1	NA	CASREWRRDHYNEQFF	TGTGCCAGCAGAGAATGGAGGAGGGACCATTACAATGAGCAGTTCTTC
NA	TRBV6-6	TRBJ2-7	NA	CASSSGYSYEQYF	TGTGCCAGCAGTTCAGGCTACTCCTACGAGCAGTACTTC
NA	TRBV29-1	TRBJ1-2	NA	CSVETGVYGYTF	TGCAGCGTTGAAACGGGAGTTTATGGCTACACCTTC
NA	TRBV2	TRBJ2-3	NA	CASSDPVAPDTQYF	TGTGCCAGCAGTGACCCCGTGGCCCCAGATACGCAGTATTTT
TRBD1	TRBV6-1	TRBJ1-2	NA	CASSARTGTRSNYGYTF	TGTGCCAGCAGTGCTCGGACAGGGACAAGATCTAACTATGGCTACACCTTC
NA	TRBV28	TRBJ1-1	NA	CASSSGTGLEAFF	TGTGCCAGCAGTTCGGGGACGGGACTTGAAGCTTTCTTT
TRBD2	TRBV14	TRBJ2-7	NA	CASSPWTSRPYEQYF	TGTGCCAGCAGCCCATGGACTAGCAGGCCCTACGAGCAGTACTTC
TRBD2	TRBV19	TRBJ2-7	once	CASSGTILAYEQYF	TGTGCCAGTAGTGGGACTATACTTGCCTACGAGCAGTACTTC
NA	TRBV28	TRBJ2-7	NA	CASSPGGHYEQYF	TGTGCCAGCAGTCCCGGCGGTCACTACGAGCAGTACTTC
TRBD1	TRBV9	TRBJ1-2	once	CASSLRQGALGYTF	TGTGCCAGCAGCTTAAGACAGGGGGCTCTTGGCTACACCTTC
NA	TRBV11-2	TRBJ2-2	NA	CASSLNPVNTGELFF	TGTGCCAGCAGCTTAAACCCCGTAAACACCGGGGAGCTGTTTTTT
TRBD1	TRBV5-1	TRBJ1-4	NA	CASSFSGQGNEKLFF	TGCGCCAGCTCGTTTTCGGGACAGGGAAATGAAAAACTGTTTTTT
NA	TRBV5-1	TRBJ2-7	NA	CASSLGVDTYEQYF	TGCGCCAGCAGCTTGGGGGTCGACACCTACGAGCAGTACTTC
NA	TRBV28	TRBJ2-1	NA	CASSPGSTYNEQFF	TGTGCCAGCAGTCCCGGGAGTACCTACAATGAGCAGTTCTTC
NA	TRBV28	TRBJ1-2	NA	CASSFDSRNYGYTF	TGTGCCAGCAGTTTTGACTCCCGGAACTATGGCTACACCTTC
TRBD1	TRBV7-9	TRBJ1-4	NA	CASSSPDRGQEKLFF	TGTGCCAGCAGCTCCCCTGACAGGGGCCAAGAAAAACTGTTTTTT
NA	TRBV9	TRBJ2-7	once	CASSPRLNSYEQYF	TGTGCCAGCAGCCCTCGACTTAACTCCTACGAGCAGTACTTC
NA	TRBV5-6	TRBJ2-5	NA	CASRPKQGQETQYF	TGTGCCAGCAGACCGAAACAGGGACAAGAGACCCAGTACTTC
NA	TRBV28	TRBJ1-1	NA	CASSIGTANTEAFF	TGTGCCAGCAGTATCGGGACGGCGAACACTGAAGCTTTCTTT
TRBD2	TRBV4-2	TRBJ2-7	once	CASSLRVPSGSIPGVGDYEQYF	TGTGCCAGCAGCCTTCGGGTACCGAGCGGGAGCATTCCTGGCGTGGGTGACTACGAGCAGTACTTC
NA	TRBV7-9	TRBJ2-7	NA	CASSLTNRGAGHPYEQYF	TGTGCCAGCAGTCTCACAAACCGTGGAGCGGGCCATCCCTACGAGCAGTACTTC
NA	TRBV7-9	TRBJ2-7	NA	CASSRHRPGRKTYEQYF	TGTGCCAGCAGTCGACACCGGCCGGGGCGCAAAACCTACGAGCAGTACTTC
NA	TRBV28	TRBJ2-7	NA	CASSLGSTGHYYEQYF	TGTGCCAGCAGTTTAGGCTCGACGGGACATTACTACGAGCAGTACTTC
NA	TRBV5-1	TRBJ2-7	NA	CASSVGFNEQYF	TGCGCCAGCAGCGTCGGATTTAACGAGCAGTACTTC
TRBD2	TRBV5-1	TRBJ2-3	NA	CASTLAGVADTQYF	TGCGCCAGCACCCTAGCGGGAGTGGCAGATACGCAGTATTTT
NA	TRBV28	TRBJ1-1	NA	CASSLLPLTGETAFF	TGTGCCAGCAGTTTATTACCCCTAACAGGTGAGACGGCTTTCTTT
NA	TRBV27	TRBJ2-7	NA	CASRTSGSYEQYF	TGTGCCAGCAGGACCAGCGGATCCTACGAGCAGTACTTC
TRBD1	TRBV4-1	TRBJ2-1	NA	CASSRTRYTTGTYNEQFF	TGCGCCAGCAGCCGGACCCGATATACGACAGGGACCTACAATGAGCAGTTCTTC
TRBD2	TRBV29-1	TRBJ2-3	NA	CSVEGKGLATGDTQYF	TGCAGCGTTGAGGGTAAGGGACTAGCAACTGGAGATACGCAGTATTTT
NA	TRBV18	TRBJ2-7	NA	CASSPGQGTSYEQYF	TGTGCCAGCTCACCGGGTCAGGGAACGTCCTACGAGCAGTACTTC
TRBD1	TRBV5-1	TRBJ1-2	NA	CASSPDRGLFYGYTF	TGCGCCAGCAGCCCCGACAGGGGACTTTTCTATGGCTACACCTTC
TRBD1	TRBV28	TRBJ1-2	NA	CASSSNRGHTF	TGTGCCAGCAGTTCGAACAGGGGGCACACCTTC
TRBD1	TRBV6-5	TRBJ2-7	NA	CASRTGTGVHEQYF	TGTGCCAGCAGAACCGGGACAGGGGTACACGAGCAGTACTTC
TRBD2	TRBV5-1	TRBJ2-7	NA	CASSLEGRLAVAGEQYF	TGCGCCAGCAGCTTGGAGGGGCGGCTAGCGGTCGCTGGGGAGCAGTACTTC
TRBD1	TRBV7-2	TRBJ2-3	NA	CASSFYTGGPDTQYF	TGTGCCAGCAGCTTCTACACAGGGGGCCCAGATACGCAGTATTTT